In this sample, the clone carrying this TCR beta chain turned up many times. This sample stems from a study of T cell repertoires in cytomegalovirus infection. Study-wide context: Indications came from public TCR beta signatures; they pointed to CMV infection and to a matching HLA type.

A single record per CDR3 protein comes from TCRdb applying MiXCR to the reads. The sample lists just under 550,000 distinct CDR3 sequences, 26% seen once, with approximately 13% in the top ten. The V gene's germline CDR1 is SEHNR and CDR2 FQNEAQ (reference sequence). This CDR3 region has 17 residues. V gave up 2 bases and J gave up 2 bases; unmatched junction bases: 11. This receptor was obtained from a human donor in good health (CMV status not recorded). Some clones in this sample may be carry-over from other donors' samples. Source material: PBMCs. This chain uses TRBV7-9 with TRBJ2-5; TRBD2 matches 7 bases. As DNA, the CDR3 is TGTGCCAGCAGCTTACCCCGTAGCGGGCCGGCGCAAGAGACCCAGTACTTC. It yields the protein CASSLPRSGPAQETQYF.